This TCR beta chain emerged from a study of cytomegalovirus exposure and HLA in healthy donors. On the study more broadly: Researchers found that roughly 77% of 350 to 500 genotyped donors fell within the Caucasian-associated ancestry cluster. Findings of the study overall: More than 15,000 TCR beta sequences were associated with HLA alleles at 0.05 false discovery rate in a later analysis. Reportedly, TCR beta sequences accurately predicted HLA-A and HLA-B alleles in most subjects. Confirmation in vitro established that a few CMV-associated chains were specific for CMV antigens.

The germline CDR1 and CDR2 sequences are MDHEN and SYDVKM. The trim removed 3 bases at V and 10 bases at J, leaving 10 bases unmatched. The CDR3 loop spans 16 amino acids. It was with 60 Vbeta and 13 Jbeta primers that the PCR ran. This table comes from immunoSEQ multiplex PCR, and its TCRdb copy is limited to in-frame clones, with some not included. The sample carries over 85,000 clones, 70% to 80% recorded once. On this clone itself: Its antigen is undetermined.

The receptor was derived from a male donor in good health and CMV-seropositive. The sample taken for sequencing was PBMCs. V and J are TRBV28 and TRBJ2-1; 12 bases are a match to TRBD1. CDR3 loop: CASSFAGTGGWYEQFF. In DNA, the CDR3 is TGTGCCAGCAGTTTTGCCGGGACAGGGGGCTGGTACGAGCAGTTCTTC. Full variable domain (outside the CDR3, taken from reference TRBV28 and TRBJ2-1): DVKVTQSSRYLVKRTGEKVFLECVQDMDHENMFWYRQDPGLGLRLIYFSYDVKMKEKGDIPEGYSVSREKKERFSLILESASTNQTSMYLCASSFAGTGGWYEQFFGPGTRLTVL.